Included here is one T cell receptor beta chain sequence, with context. This record comes from a study of blood T cell repertoires in COVID-19. Background on the study: Nucleic acid was either cDNA or gDNA, and it came from T cells, B-cell-depleted T cells, or PBMCs.

The ends were cut back, 2 bases at V and 6 bases at J, with 10 bases in the middle. Germline V gene data show CDR1 as MNHNY and CDR2 as SVGAGI (reference sequence). CDR3 size: 13 residues. Original data processing: Amplification of reference gene primers was used by the study to estimate nucleated cell counts. The repertoire was sequenced with immunoSEQ multiplex PCR; TCRdb's copy has only in-frame clones and lacks some. V and J calls plus clone size are reproduced from that table; the DNA served to infer D and trimming. Altogether tens of thousands of clones are present, approximately 85% being singletons, with the ten largest covering roughly an eighth.

The sequenced material came from peripheral blood. The sequence derives from a human donor in a cohort sampled during active COVID-19. The chain recombines TRBV6-6 with TRBJ1-1; D is possibly TRBD1 (5 bases). The CDR3 loop is CASSYRGESEAFF. The CDR3 nucleotides are TGTGCCAGCAGTTACCGGGGGGAATCTGAAGCTTTCTTT.